These 5 T cell receptor beta chains share one sample of origin, sequenced in a study of PD-1 blockade in classical Hodgkin lymphoma. Profiling relied on immunoSEQ multiplex PCR, and the TCRdb table lists in-frame clones only, not all of them. Among about 21,000 clones, about 73% were seen once, and the ten largest hold under 25%. Time point given: cycle 4 day 1 (C4D1), after more than 5 weeks of nivolumab. All patients relapsed after autologous stem cell transplantation, and brentuximab vedotin exposure varied. This specimen consisted of peripheral blood mononuclear cells (PBMCs), obtained before the fourth cycle of nivolumab. Receptors originate from a human donor with classical Hodgkin lymphoma.

V usage is TRBV5-1 and J usage is TRBJ2-7, with TRBD1 identical over 7 bases. The germline V gene encodes CDR1 SGHRS and CDR2 YFSETQ. The CDR3 length is 15 residues. J lost 3 bases, V lost 2 bases, and 8 bases had no gene match. The CDR3 loop reads CASSLQGRTFYEQYF. DNA of the CDR3: TGCGCCAGCAGCTTACAGGGGCGAACATTCTACGAGCAGTACTTC.

The rearrangement uses TRBV5-6 and TRBJ1-4; 9 nucleotides agree with TRBD1. CDR3 length equals 17 residues. CDR1 is SGHDT and CDR2 is YYEEEE in the germline V gene. Germline trimming cut 4 bases from V and 0 bases from J; bases unmatched to any gene: 7. The CDR3 bases are TGTGCCAGCAGCGCACCGGGACAGGGTACAACTAATGAAAAACTGTTTTTT. Residues: CASSAPGQGTTNEKLFF.

The V gene is TRBV6-6, the J gene TRBJ2-1; D is undetermined. This CDR3 is built from 12 residues. The ends were cut back, 2 bases at V and 8 bases at J, with 7 bases in the middle. Germline-derived CDR1 and CDR2 are MNHNY and SVGAGI (reference sequence). The CDR3 nucleotides read TGTGCCAGCAGTTACACCGGCGATGAGCAGTTCTTC. Encoded protein: CASSYTGDEQFF.

The V gene is TRBV10-3, the J gene TRBJ1-1; D might be TRBD1 (5 bases). Germline CDR1 and CDR2: ENHRY and SYGVKD. Trimming took 2 bases from V and 6 from J, leaving 13 bases between them. The CDR3 is 14 residues long. The CDR3 region has the DNA TGTGCCATCAGTGAGCCAGACAGAGGTCCTGAAGCTTTCTTT. Amino acids: CAISEPDRGPEAFF.

The chain links TRBV7-9 to TRBJ2-5; TRBD1 might be the D (6 bases). The CDR3 has 15 residues. With 5 bases removed from V and 5 bases from J, the gap between germline ends came to 18 bases. Germline CDR1 reads SEHNR; CDR2 reads FQNEAQ (reference sequence). DNA for the CDR3: TGTGCCAGCAGCCCGAGGATCGACAGGTGGGAGACCCAGTACTTC. The encoded protein is CASSPRIDRWETQYF. Full variable domain (outside the CDR3, taken from reference TRBV7-9 and TRBJ2-5): DTGVSQNPRHKITKRGQNVTFRCDPISEHNRLYWYRQTLGQGPEFLTYFQNEAQLEKSRLLSDRFSAERPKGSFSTLEIQRTEQGDSAMYLCASSPRIDRWETQYFGPGTRLLVL.